This T cell receptor (beta chain) was obtained from a study of cytomegalovirus exposure and HLA in healthy donors. The CDR3 loop spans 16 amino acids. CDR1 is SGHTA and CDR2 is FQGNSA in the germline V gene. With 1 base clipped from V and 4 bases from J, the junction kept 9 bases outside the gene matches. General study results and limits: One cluster of highly shared sequence variants probably arose as a sequencing artifact.

This clone appeared a single time. Its target is not known. The PCR used 60 Vbeta and 13 Jbeta primers. The repertoire was sequenced with immunoSEQ multiplex PCR; TCRdb's copy has only in-frame clones and lacks some. The sample shows 55,000 to 80,000 clones, 70% to 90% of them seen only once. This sequence originates from a woman in her twenties or thirties in good health and CMV-seronegative. This sequence joins TRBV7-2 and TRBJ2-7, with TRBD2 matching over 8 bases. The sequenced sample was PBMCs. CDR3 residues: CASSLGGGLVVYEQYF. In DNA form, the CDR3 reads TGTGCCAGCAGCTTAGGGGGGGGACTAGTAGTTTACGAGCAGTACTTC.